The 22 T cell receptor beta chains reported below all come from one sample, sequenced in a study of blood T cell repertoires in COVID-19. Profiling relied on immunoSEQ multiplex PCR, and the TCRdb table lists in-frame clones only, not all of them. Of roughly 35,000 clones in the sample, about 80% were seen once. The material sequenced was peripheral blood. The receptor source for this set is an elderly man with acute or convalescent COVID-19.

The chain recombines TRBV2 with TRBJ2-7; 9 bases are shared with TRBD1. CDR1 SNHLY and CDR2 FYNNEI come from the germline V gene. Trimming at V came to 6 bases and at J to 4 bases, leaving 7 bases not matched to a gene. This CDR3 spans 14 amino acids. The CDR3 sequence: CASRNTGGAYEQYF. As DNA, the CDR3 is TGTGCCAGCAGAAATACAGGGGGCGCGTACGAGCAGTACTTC.

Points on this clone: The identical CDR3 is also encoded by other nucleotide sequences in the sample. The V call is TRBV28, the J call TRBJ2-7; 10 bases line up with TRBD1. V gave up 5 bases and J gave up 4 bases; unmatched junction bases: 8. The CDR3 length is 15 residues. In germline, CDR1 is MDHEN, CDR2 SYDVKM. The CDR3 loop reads CASSGFGQGVYEQYF. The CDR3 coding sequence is TGTGCCAGCAGTGGCTTCGGACAGGGGGTGTACGAGCAGTACTTC.

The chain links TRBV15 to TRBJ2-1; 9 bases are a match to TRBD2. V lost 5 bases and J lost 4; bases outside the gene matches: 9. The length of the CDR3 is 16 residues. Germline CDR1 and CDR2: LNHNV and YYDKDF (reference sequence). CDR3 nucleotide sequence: TGTGCCACCAGCCCGGGAGGCGGGGGGGGTTACAATGAGCAGTTCTTC. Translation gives CATSPGGGGGYNEQFF. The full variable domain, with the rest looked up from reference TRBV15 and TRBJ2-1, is DAMVIQNPRYQVTQFGKPVTLSCSQTLNHNVMYWYQQKSSQAPKLLFHYYDKDFNNEADTPDNFQSRRPNTSFCFLDIRSPGLGDTAMYLCATSPGGGGGYNEQFFGPGTRLTVL.

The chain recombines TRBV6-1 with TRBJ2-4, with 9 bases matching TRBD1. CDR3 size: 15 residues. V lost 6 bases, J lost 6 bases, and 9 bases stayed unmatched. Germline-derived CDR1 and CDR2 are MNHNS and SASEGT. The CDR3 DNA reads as TGTGCCAGCAGAGGGGGGACAGGGAAGGCAAACATTCAGTACTTC. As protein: CASRGGTGKANIQYF.

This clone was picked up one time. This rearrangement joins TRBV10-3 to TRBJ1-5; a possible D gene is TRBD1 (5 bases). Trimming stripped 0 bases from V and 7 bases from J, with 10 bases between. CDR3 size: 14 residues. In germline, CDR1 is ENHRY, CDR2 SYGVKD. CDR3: CAISESSGQQPQHF. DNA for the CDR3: TGTGCCATCAGTGAGTCGTCAGGGCAACAGCCCCAGCATTTT.

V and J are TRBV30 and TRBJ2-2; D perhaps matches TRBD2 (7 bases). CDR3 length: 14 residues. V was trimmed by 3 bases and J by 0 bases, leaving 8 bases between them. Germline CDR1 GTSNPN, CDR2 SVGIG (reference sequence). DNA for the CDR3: TGTGCCTGGAGAGGGGGGGCGAACACCGGGGAGCTGTTTTTT. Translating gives CAWRGGANTGELFF.

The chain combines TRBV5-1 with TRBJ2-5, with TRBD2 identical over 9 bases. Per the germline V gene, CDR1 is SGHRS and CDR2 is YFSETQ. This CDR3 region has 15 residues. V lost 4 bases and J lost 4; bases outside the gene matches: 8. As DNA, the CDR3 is TGCGCCAGCAGCGATCCTAGCGGGGCGGGAGAGACCCAGTACTTC. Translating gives CASSDPSGAGETQYF.

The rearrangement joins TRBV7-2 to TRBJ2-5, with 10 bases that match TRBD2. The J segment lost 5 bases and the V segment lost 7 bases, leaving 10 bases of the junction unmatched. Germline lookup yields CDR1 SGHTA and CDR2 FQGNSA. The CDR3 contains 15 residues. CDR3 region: CASTLRLAGYETQYF. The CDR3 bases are TGTGCCAGCACCCTTCGACTAGCGGGTTACGAGACCCAGTACTTC. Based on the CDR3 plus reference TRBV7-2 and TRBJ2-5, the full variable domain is GAGVSQSPSNKVTEKGKDVELRCDPISGHTALYWYRQSLGQGLEFLIYFQGNSAPDKSGLPSDRFSAERTGGSVSTLTIQRTQQEDSAVYLCASTLRLAGYETQYFGPGTRLLVL.

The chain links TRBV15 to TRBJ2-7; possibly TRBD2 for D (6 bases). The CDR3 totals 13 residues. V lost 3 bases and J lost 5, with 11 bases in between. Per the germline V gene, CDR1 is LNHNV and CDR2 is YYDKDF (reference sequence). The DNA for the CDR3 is TGTGCCACCAGCAGGCGGAGGGGTGACGAGCAGTACTTC. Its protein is CATSRRRGDEQYF.

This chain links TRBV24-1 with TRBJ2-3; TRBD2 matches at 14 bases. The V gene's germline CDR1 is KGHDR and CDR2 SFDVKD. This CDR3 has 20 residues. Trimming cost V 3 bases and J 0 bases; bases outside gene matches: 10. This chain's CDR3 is CATSDTGLAGASSSTDTQYF. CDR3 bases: TGTGCCACCAGTGATACGGGACTAGCGGGGGCGAGCTCTAGCACAGATACGCAGTATTTT.

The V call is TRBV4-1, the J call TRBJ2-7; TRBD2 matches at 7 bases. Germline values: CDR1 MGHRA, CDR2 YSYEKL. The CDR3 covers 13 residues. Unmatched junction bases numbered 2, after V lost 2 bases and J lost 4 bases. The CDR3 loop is CASSQWGGYEQYF. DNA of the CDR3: TGCGCCAGCAGCCAATGGGGGGGGTACGAGCAGTACTTC.

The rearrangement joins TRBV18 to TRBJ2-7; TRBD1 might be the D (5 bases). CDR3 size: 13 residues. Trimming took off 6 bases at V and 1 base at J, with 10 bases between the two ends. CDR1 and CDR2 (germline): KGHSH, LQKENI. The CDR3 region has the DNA TGTGCCAGCTCCCAACAGGAGTCCTACGAGCAGTACTTC. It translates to CASSQQESYEQYF.

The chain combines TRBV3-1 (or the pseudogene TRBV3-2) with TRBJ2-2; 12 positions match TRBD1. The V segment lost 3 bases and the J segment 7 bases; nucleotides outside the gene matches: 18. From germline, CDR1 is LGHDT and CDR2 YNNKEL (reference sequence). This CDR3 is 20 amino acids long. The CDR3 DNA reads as TGTGCCAGCAGCCAGTCAATTCGACCCGGGACAGGGGGCGCAGGCGGGGAGCTGTTTTTT. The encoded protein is CASSQSIRPGTGGAGGELFF.

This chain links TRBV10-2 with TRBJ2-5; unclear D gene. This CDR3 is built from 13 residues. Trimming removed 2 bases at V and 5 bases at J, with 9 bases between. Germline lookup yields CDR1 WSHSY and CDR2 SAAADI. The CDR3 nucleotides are TGCGCCAGCAGTGAGCCTCCGAGGGAGACCCAGTACTTC. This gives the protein CASSEPPRETQYF.

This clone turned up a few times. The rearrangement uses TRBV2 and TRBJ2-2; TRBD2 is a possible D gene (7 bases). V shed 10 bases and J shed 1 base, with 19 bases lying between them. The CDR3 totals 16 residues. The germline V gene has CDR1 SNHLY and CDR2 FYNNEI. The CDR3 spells CAIYYGGRVNTGELFF. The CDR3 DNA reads TGTGCCATCTACTACGGGGGGCGAGTGAACACCGGGGAGCTGTTTTTT.

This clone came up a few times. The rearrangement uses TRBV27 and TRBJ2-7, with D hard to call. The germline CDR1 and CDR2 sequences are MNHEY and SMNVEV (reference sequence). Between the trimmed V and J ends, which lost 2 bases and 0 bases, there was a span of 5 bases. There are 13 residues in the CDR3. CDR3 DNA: TGTGCCAGCAGTTTACAGGTCTCCTACGAGCAGTACTTC. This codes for CASSLQVSYEQYF.

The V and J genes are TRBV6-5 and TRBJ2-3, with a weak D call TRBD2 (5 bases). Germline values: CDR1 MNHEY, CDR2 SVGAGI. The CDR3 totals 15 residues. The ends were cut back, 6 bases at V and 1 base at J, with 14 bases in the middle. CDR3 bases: TGTGCCAGCAGCACCTCCTTGGGAGGCACAGATACGCAGTATTTT. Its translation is CASSTSLGGTDTQYF.

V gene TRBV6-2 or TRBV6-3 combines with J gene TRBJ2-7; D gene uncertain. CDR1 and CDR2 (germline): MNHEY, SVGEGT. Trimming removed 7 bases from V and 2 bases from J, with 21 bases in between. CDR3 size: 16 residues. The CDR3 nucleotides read TGTGCCAGCACCCCAATGATGAGCCTGAATGCCTACGAGCAGTACTTC. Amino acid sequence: CASTPMMSLNAYEQYF.

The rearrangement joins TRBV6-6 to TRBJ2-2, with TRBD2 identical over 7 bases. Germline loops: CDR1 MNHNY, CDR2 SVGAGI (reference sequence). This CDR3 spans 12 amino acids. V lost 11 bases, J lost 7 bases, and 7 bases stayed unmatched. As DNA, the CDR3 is TGTGCCGGCGGGAGCTATGGCGGGGAGCTGTTTTTT. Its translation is CAGGSYGGELFF.

The CDR3 loop reads CASRPRDRVRRSPEAFF. CDR3 DNA: TGCGCCAGCAGACCCCGGGACAGGGTACGGAGGAGCCCTGAAGCTTTCTTT. This chain links TRBV10-1 with TRBJ1-1, with 9 bases fitting TRBD1. CDR3 length: 17 amino acids. The germline gives CDR1 WNHNN, CDR2 SYGVQD (reference sequence). The junction had 17 bases not matched to a gene; V was cut back by 6 bases and J by 6 bases.

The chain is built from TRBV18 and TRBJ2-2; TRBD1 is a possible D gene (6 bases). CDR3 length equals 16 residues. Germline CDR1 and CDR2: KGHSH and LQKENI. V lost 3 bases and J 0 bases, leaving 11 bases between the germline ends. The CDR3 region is CASSPPGTSNTGELFF. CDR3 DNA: TGTGCCAGCTCACCCCCCGGGACATCGAACACCGGGGAGCTGTTTTTT.

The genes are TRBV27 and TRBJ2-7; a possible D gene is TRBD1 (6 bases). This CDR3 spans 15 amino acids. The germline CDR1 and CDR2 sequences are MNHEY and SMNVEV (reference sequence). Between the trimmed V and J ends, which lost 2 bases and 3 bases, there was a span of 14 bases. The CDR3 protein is CASSLIGTHNYEQYF. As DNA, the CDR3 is TGTGCCAGCAGTTTAATCGGGACACACAACTACGAGCAGTACTTC.